The 8 T cell receptor beta chains reported below all come from one sample, sequenced in a study of somatic mutations in cytotoxic T cells in rheumatoid arthritis. This table comes from immunoSEQ multiplex PCR, and its TCRdb copy is limited to in-frame clones, with some not included. The table records around 21,000 clones, about 77% of them present only once. The sequencing sample was made of CD8+ T cells sorted from blood. The receptor set was obtained from an adult with rheumatoid arthritis.

This clone was counted once. The CDR3: CASTSGGAMVGELFF. The CDR3 coding sequence is TGTGCCAGCACGTCAGGGGGCGCGATGGTCGGGGAGCTGTTTTTT. The gene calls are TRBV27 and TRBJ2-2; 8 bases map to TRBD1. Losses at the gene ends were 7 bases for V and 7 bases for J; bases not matched to a gene: 11. Germline CDR1 is MNHEY and CDR2 is SMNVEV (reference sequence). The CDR3 has 15 amino acids.

The V gene is TRBV13, the J gene TRBJ2-7, with 10 bases that match TRBD2. The CDR3 is 16 amino acids. Trimming removed 3 bases from V and 4 bases from J; junction bases left unmatched: 9. In germline, CDR1 is PRHDT, CDR2 FYEKMQ (reference sequence). CDR3 protein: CASSLGSGGASYEQYF. Here the CDR3 DNA reads TGTGCCAGCAGCTTGGGAAGCGGGGGGGCCTCTTACGAGCAGTACTTC.

This clone came up a few times. The chain has TRBV29-1 and TRBJ1-1; weak D call: TRBD1 (5 bases). The CDR3 length is 12 residues. CDR1 and CDR2 from the germline V gene are SQVTM and ANQGSEA. The V and J ends lost 7 bases and 4 bases respectively, with 13 bases between them. This chain's CDR3 is CSAQEGSTEAFF. CDR3 bases: TGCAGCGCACAGGAAGGTAGCACTGAAGCTTTCTTT.

This clone appeared a single time. Other nucleotide sequences from this sample produce the same CDR3. The V gene is TRBV2, the J gene TRBJ1-6; possible D gene TRBD1, 5 bases. Deletions cut 1 base from V and 0 bases from J, with 10 bases between. CDR1 and CDR2 (germline): SNHLY, FYNNEI. This CDR3 has 17 amino acids. CDR3 residues: CASSEVGGSSYNSPLHF. For the CDR3, the DNA is TGTGCCAGCAGTGAAGTGGGGGGGAGCTCCTATAATTCACCCCTCCACTTT.

The rearrangement uses TRBV4-3 and TRBJ2-7; D is unresolved. Germline V lookup: CDR1 LGHNA, CDR2 YSLEER. CDR3 length: 13 amino acids. V was shortened by 2 bases and J by 3 bases, with 8 bases between the two germline ends. The CDR3, as DNA: TGCGCCAGCAGCCAATTTAAGGGCTACGAGCAGTACTTC. It is translated as CASSQFKGYEQYF.

The chain recombines TRBV7-9 with TRBJ1-6; no definite D call. With 5 bases removed from V and 9 bases from J, the gap between germline ends came to 14 bases. This CDR3 is built from 14 residues. In germline, CDR1 is SEHNR, CDR2 FQNEAQ (reference sequence). CDR3 sequence reads: CASSHAEWGSPLHF. DNA of the CDR3: TGTGCCAGCAGCCACGCTGAGTGGGGTTCACCCCTCCACTTT.

The chain recombines TRBV25-1 with TRBJ1-2; 7 bases are a match to TRBD1. With 4 bases clipped from V and 4 bases from J, the junction kept 3 bases outside the gene matches. Germline CDR1 reads MGHDK; CDR2 reads SYGVNS. The length of the CDR3 is 13 residues. The DNA of the CDR3 is TGTGCCAGCAGTGGGCAGGGGGGCTATGGCTACACCTTC. This translates into CASSGQGGYGYTF.

The chain couples TRBV28 to TRBJ2-7; possible D gene TRBD2, 6 bases. The ends were cut back, 6 bases at V and 2 bases at J, with 11 bases in the middle. The CDR3 covers 13 residues. Germline CDR1 reads MDHEN; CDR2 reads SYDVKM. The CDR3 loop is CASSSAGTYEQYF. DNA for the CDR3: TGTGCCAGCAGCAGCGCGGGGACCTACGAGCAGTACTTC. The variable domain in full, completed from reference TRBV28 and TRBJ2-7, reads DVKVTQSSRYLVKRTGEKVFLECVQDMDHENMFWYRQDPGLGLRLIYFSYDVKMKEKGDIPEGYSVSREKKERFSLILESASTNQTSMYLCASSSAGTYEQYFGPGTRLTVT.